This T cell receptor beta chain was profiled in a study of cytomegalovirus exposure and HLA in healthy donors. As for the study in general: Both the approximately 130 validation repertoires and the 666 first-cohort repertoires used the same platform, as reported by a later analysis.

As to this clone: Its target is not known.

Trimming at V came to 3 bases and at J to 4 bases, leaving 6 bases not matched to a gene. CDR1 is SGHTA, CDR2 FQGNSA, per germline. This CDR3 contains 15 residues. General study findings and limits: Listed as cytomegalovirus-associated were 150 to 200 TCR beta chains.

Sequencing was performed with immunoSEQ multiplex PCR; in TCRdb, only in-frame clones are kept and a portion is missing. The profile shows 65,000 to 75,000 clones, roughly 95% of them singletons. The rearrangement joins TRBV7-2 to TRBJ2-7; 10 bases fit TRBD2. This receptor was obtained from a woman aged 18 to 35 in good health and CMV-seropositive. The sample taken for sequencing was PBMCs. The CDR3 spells CASSFKAGGPYEQYF. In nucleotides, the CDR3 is TGTGCCAGCAGCTTTAAAGCGGGAGGGCCTTACGAGCAGTACTTC.